The rows below give T cell receptor beta chains drawn from one sample of a study of shared clonotypes between healthy human individuals. Generated by immunoSEQ multiplex PCR, the TCRdb table keeps only in-frame clones and is missing some. The repertoire holds about 600,000 clones, with approximately 97% as singletons. Input material: naive CD4+ T cells sorted from blood. Receptors originate from a woman in her 30s in good health. CDR3s include the opening cysteine and the closing phenylalanine or tryptophan. The order of the fields is CDR3 length, clone size, J gene, D gene, V gene, CDR3 DNA, CDR3 protein. D genes are given only for firm matches. The listing skips clone size in some rows; elsewhere it reads once, few, many or a size class.

length: 15
size: once
J: TRBJ2-3
D: TRBD2
V: TRBV11-1
DNA: TGTGCCAGCAGCCGACTAGCGGGATTGGTAGATACGCAGTATTTT
CDR3: CASSRLAGLVDTQYF

length: 12
size: few
J: TRBJ1-1
D: .
V: TRBV2
DNA: TGTGCCAGCAGTGGTCAGGGTTCTGAAGCTTTCTTT
CDR3: CASSGQGSEAFF

length: 15
size: .
J: TRBJ2-7
D: TRBD1
V: TRBV14
DNA: TGTGCCAGCAGCCACTTGGACAGGGCCCCCATCGAGCAGTACTTC
CDR3: CASSHLDRAPIEQYF

length: 16
size: .
J: TRBJ2-1
D: .
V: TRBV21-1
DNA: TGTGCCAGCAGCAAAGTCCCTAGCGGCCCATACAATGAGCAGTTCTTC
CDR3: CASSKVPSGPYNEQFF

length: 16
size: .
J: TRBJ2-3
D: TRBD1
V: TRBV28
DNA: TGTGCCAGCAGTTTTCGACCAGGGGGCAGGACAGATACGCAGTATTTT
CDR3: CASSFRPGGRTDTQYF

length: 15
size: .
J: TRBJ2-2
D: .
V: TRBV7-6
DNA: TGTGCCAGCAGCCTCTTTGGACCGAACACCGGGGAGCTGTTTTTT
CDR3: CASSLFGPNTGELFF

length: 12
size: .
J: TRBJ2-2
D: .
V: TRBV6-6
DNA: TGTGCCAGCAGTTCCCCCACCGGGGAGCTGTTTTTT
CDR3: CASSSPTGELFF

length: 21
size: .
J: TRBJ2-1
D: TRBD2
V: TRBV7-6
DNA: TGTGCCAGCAGCTTAAGACTAAAAGGGCCTAGCGGGAGTGCCCTATACAATGAGCAGTTCTTC
CDR3: CASSLRLKGPSGSALYNEQFF

length: 15
size: .
J: TRBJ1-4
D: TRBD1
V: TRBV28
DNA: TGTGCCAGCAGCCAACAGGGGGCAACTAATGAAAAACTGTTTTTT
CDR3: CASSQQGATNEKLFF

length: 15
size: .
J: TRBJ2-1
D: TRBD2
V: TRBV2
DNA: TGTGCCAGCAGTGAAGAACTAGCGGGAGGAAGAGGTCAGTTCTTC
CDR3: CASSEELAGGRGQFF

length: 15
size: .
J: TRBJ2-1
D: .
V: TRBV15
DNA: TGTGCCACCAGCAGAGATACTGGATCCTACAATGAGCAGTTCTTC
CDR3: CATSRDTGSYNEQFF

length: 14
size: once
J: TRBJ2-7
D: .
V: TRBV14
DNA: TGTGCCAGCAGCCCCCGACTAGGTCCCTACGAGCAGTACTTC
CDR3: CASSPRLGPYEQYF

length: 11
size: few
J: TRBJ2-7
D: .
V: TRBV28
DNA: TGTGCCAGCAGTTTGCTTCTCGAGCAGTACTTC
CDR3: CASSLLLEQYF

length: 14
size: .
J: TRBJ1-2
D: TRBD1
V: TRBV27
DNA: TGTGCCAGCAGGTATACAGGGGAACAAGGAGGCTACACCTTC
CDR3: CASRYTGEQGGYTF